This TCR beta chain was observed in a study of shared clonotypes between healthy human individuals. Study-level information: Three CD4 naive, three CD4 memory, two CD8 naive and one CD8 memory plate were used per donor.

Germline V gene lookup returns CDR1 MDHEN and CDR2 SYDVKM. The CDR3 is 16 amino acids. V lost 7 bases, J lost 3 bases, and 22 bases lay in between. As originally analysed: With immunoSEQ giving junction-only sequences and no quality scores, filtering differed. Generated by immunoSEQ multiplex PCR, the TCRdb table keeps only in-frame clones and is missing some. The D gene and trimming were derived from the DNA, and the V and J assignments and clone size from that table. Here the sample spans approximately 1,500,000 clones, around 97% being singletons. Sequenced input: naive CD4+ T cells sorted from blood. Subset in this sample: CD45RA+ positively selected. The receptor's source is a man aged 25 to 45 in good health. This chain joins TRBV28 and TRBJ2-7; D unclear. The CDR3 loop reads CASTSARAAQRYEQYF. The CDR3 nucleotides are TGTGCCAGCACCTCCGCCCGGGCAGCCCAGCGCTACGAGCAGTACTTC.